Below, 9 T cell receptor beta chains from the same sample are listed, as sequenced in a study of T cells in localized non-small cell lung cancer. Produced via immunoSEQ multiplex PCR; TCRdb's table is partial and in-frame only. The sample includes tens of thousands of clones, roughly 80% of them seen just once. Sequenced here: peripheral blood, sampled before any cancer treatment. The receptors come from a male donor at least 60 years old with stage III squamous cell lung carcinoma.

The V gene is TRBV27, the J gene TRBJ1-4; TRBD1 matches at 8 bases. The length of the CDR3 is 15 residues. V was clipped by 6 bases and J by 3 bases; unmatched bases: 6. Germline CDR1 is MNHEY and CDR2 is SMNVEV (reference sequence). The CDR3 here is CASRPLQGANEKLFF. Written as DNA, the CDR3 is TGTGCCAGCAGACCCTTACAGGGGGCTAATGAAAAACTGTTTTTT.

J is TRBJ2-2 and V is TRBV4-1; possibly TRBD1 for D (5 bases). V was clipped by 0 bases and J by 5 bases, with 10 bases between them. This CDR3 contains 15 residues. Germline V gene data show CDR1 as MGHRA and CDR2 as YSYEKL. DNA for the CDR3: TGCGCCAGCAGCCAAGAGGCAGGGAATACCGGGGAGCTGTTTTTT. This codes for CASSQEAGNTGELFF.

The chain uses TRBV9 and TRBJ2-3, with D maybe TRBD2 (6 bases). CDR1 is SGDLS, CDR2 YYNGEE, per germline. Trimming removed 4 bases from V and 6 bases from J, with 9 bases in between. The length of the CDR3 is 12 residues. As DNA, the CDR3 is TGTGCCAGCAGCACGGGGAGGGATACGCAGTATTTT. Its translation: CASSTGRDTQYF.

The rearrangement joins TRBV6-1 to TRBJ1-4; maybe TRBD1 (6 bases). Trimming removed 7 bases at V and 4 bases at J, with 10 bases between. The CDR3 loop spans 13 amino acids. CDR1 and CDR2 from the germline V gene are MNHNS and SASEGT. In DNA, the CDR3 is TGTGCCAGCAACGGACAGTTTAATGAAAAACTGTTTTTT. It yields the protein CASNGQFNEKLFF.

This rearrangement joins TRBV4-1 to TRBJ2-1; perhaps D is TRBD1 or TRBD2 (5 bases each). The CDR3 is made up of 18 amino acids. V was cut by 1 base and J by 3 bases, with 19 bases left in between. The germline gives CDR1 MGHRA, CDR2 YSYEKL. CDR3 sequence reads: CASSQGSSGLASYNEQFF. For the CDR3, the DNA is TGCGCCAGCAGCCAAGGCTCCTCGGGGCTAGCAAGCTACAATGAGCAGTTCTTC.

Here the CDR3 DNA reads TGTGCCAGCCTAGGGGACTTTAATTCACCCCTCCACTTT. Its translation: CASLGDFNSPLHF. The chain uses TRBV19 and TRBJ1-6, with a weak D call TRBD1 (5 bases). The germline CDR1 and CDR2 sequences are LNHDA and SQIVND (reference sequence). The ends were cut back, 9 bases at V and 6 bases at J, with 12 bases in the middle. This CDR3 contains 13 residues.

This clone is classed as medium-sized (0.01 to 0.1%). The genes are TRBV11-1 and TRBJ1-1; D is undetermined. This CDR3 region has 14 residues. V was trimmed by 0 bases and J by 6 bases, leaving 11 bases between them. Germline V lookup: CDR1 SGHAT, CDR2 FQDESV (reference sequence). DNA of the CDR3: TGTGCCAGCAGCTTAGCATACAGCCGAGCTGAAGCTTTCTTT. It specifies CASSLAYSRAEAFF.

The chain carries TRBV19 and TRBJ2-2; D is perhaps TRBD1 or TRBD2 (5 bases each). The germline CDR1 and CDR2 sequences are LNHDA and SQIVND (reference sequence). Trimming took 6 bases from V and 6 from J, leaving 14 bases between them. The CDR3 extends over 14 amino acids. CDR3 nucleotides: TGTGCCAGTAGGCCGATGGGGCGGGCCGGGGAGCTGTTTTTT. Its protein is CASRPMGRAGELFF.

This chain links TRBV19 with TRBJ1-5; 10 positions agree with TRBD1. Germline values: CDR1 LNHDA, CDR2 SQIVND (reference sequence). V shed 5 bases, J shed 9 bases, and the junction held 10 bases outside the gene matches. The CDR3 length is 15 residues. The CDR3 nucleotides are TGTGCCAGTAGTTCTTCCGGGACAGGGGTTATGCCCCAGCATTTT. This gives the protein CASSSSGTGVMPQHF.